The 21 T cell receptor beta chains presented below share a single source sample, sequenced in a study of patients and donors after allogeneic stem cell transplantation. TCRdb re-analysed the RT-PCR reads in MiXCR, keeping a single row per CDR3 protein. The sample carries about 40,000 distinct CDR3 sequences, roughly 30% recorded once. Sequencing was carried out using blood, either unsorted or a sorted T cell fraction (not recorded which). The receptors were sampled from a human donor who was either an allogeneic HSCT recipient or a stem cell or donor lymphocyte infusion donor (not recorded which). It is not recorded whose cells these are; they may come from a transplant donor.

The chain employs TRBV4-1 and TRBJ1-1, with 7 bases lining up with TRBD1. V dropped 2 bases and J dropped 0; count of bases not matched to a gene: 12. The CDR3 contains 18 residues. Germline V gene lookup returns CDR1 MGHRA and CDR2 YSYEKL. CDR3 amino acids: CASSQSRIRQGMNTEAFF. The CDR3 coding sequence is TGCGCCAGCAGCCAAAGTCGTATTAGACAGGGAATGAACACTGAAGCTTTCTTT.

The chain links TRBV27 to TRBJ1-2, with D uncertain. The CDR3 contains 16 residues. Germline lookup yields CDR1 MNHEY and CDR2 SMNVEV (reference sequence). Trimming removed 2 bases from V and 2 bases from J, with 15 bases in between. CDR3 nucleotides: TGTGCCAGCAGTTTAAGATCTACGGATACAAACTATGGCTACACCTTC. Translation gives CASSLRSTDTNYGYTF.

This chain joins TRBV4-3 and TRBJ2-1; the match to TRBD2 covers 13 bases. The junction had 6 bases not matched to a gene; V was cut back by 1 base and J by 0 bases. Germline assignment: CDR1 LGHNA and CDR2 YSLEER. The CDR3 totals 19 residues. CDR3 amino acids: CASSQAGLAGALSYNEQFF. For the CDR3, the DNA is TGCGCCAGCAGCCAAGCAGGACTAGCGGGGGCACTCTCCTACAATGAGCAGTTCTTC.

The chain uses TRBV6-5 and TRBJ2-2; 7 nucleotides line up with TRBD1. In germline, CDR1 is MNHEY, CDR2 SVGAGI. CDR3 length: 16 residues. V shed 6 bases and J 0 bases; nucleotides not matched to a gene: 7. This CDR3 reads CASSNSGGPNTGELFF. In nucleotides, the CDR3 is TGTGCCAGCAGCAATTCAGGGGGTCCGAACACCGGGGAGCTGTTTTTT.

This chain uses TRBV12-3 or TRBV12-4 with TRBJ1-2, with TRBD1 as a possible D gene (6 bases). CDR3 length: 15 amino acids. V was trimmed by 5 bases and J by 1 base, leaving 14 bases between them. The CDR3 nucleotides are TGTGCCAGCAGTCCAGAAGGACAGATTAACTATGGCTACACCTTC. This codes for CASSPEGQINYGYTF.

The chain combines TRBV7-6 with TRBJ2-1, with 11 positions matching TRBD2. The germline V gene encodes CDR1 SGHVS and CDR2 FNYEAQ. The CDR3 sequence is 16 residues long. The V segment lost 0 bases and the J segment 3 bases; nucleotides outside the gene matches: 1. The CDR3: CASSLALAGGYNEQFF. The CDR3 nucleotides are TGTGCCAGCAGCTTAGCCCTAGCGGGAGGCTACAATGAGCAGTTCTTC.

This clonotype was seen a few times. The chain joins TRBV5-1 to TRBJ2-5, with D possibly being TRBD1 (5 bases). The germline V gene has CDR1 SGHRS and CDR2 YFSETQ. With 6 bases removed from V and 2 bases from J, the gap between germline ends came to 11 bases. The CDR3 consists of 13 residues. This CDR3 is CASMRTGQETQYF. In nucleotides, the CDR3 is TGCGCCAGCATGCGAACAGGACAAGAGACCCAGTACTTC.

The genes are TRBV7-2 and TRBJ2-1; D is ambiguous. Trimming left V 1 base short and J 7 bases short, with 5 bases between. The CDR3 totals 12 residues. Germline-derived CDR1 and CDR2 are SGHTA and FQGNSA. CDR3 region: CASSLVQNEQFF. The CDR3 bases are TGTGCCAGCAGCTTAGTCCAAAATGAGCAGTTCTTC.

V usage is TRBV6-5 and J usage is TRBJ1-5; no reliable D call. The germline gives CDR1 MNHEY, CDR2 SVGAGI. This CDR3 is built from 13 residues. Trimming took off 9 bases at V and 7 bases at J, with 16 bases between the two ends. CDR3 sequence (DNA): TGTGCCAGTTCCGGGCAGGCCCACCAGCCCCAGCATTTT. Residues: CASSGQAHQPQHF.

This clonotype was observed a handful of times. The chain carries TRBV28 and TRBJ1-2; D is unclear. There are 16 residues in the CDR3. CDR1 is MDHEN and CDR2 is SYDVKM in the germline V gene. The V gene lost 6 bases and the J gene lost 2 bases, with 19 bases spanning the gap. The CDR3 region has the DNA TGTGCCAGCAGCCCGATTGGGGAACTGCCCAACTATGGCTACACCTTC. This gives the protein CASSPIGELPNYGYTF.

V usage is TRBV11-1 and J usage is TRBJ2-3; 12 nucleotides agree with TRBD2. V lost 6 bases and J lost 5; bases outside the gene matches: 9. The CDR3 totals 16 residues. CDR1 is SGHAT, CDR2 FQDESV, per germline (reference sequence). CDR3 sequence: CASSHLAGGPQDTQYF. In DNA, the CDR3 is TGTGCCAGCAGTCACCTAGCGGGAGGGCCCCAAGATACGCAGTATTTT.

This chain joins TRBV7-6 and TRBJ1-6, with D hard to call. This CDR3 has 14 residues. Germline V gene sequence: CDR1 SGHVS, CDR2 FNYEAQ. V was cut by 4 bases and J by 9 bases, with 13 bases left in between. Here the CDR3 reads CASSSSGVGSPLHF. Written as DNA, the CDR3 is TGTGCCAGCAGCTCGTCCGGGGTCGGTTCACCCCTCCACTTT.

The chain carries TRBV29-1 and TRBJ2-5; D is perhaps TRBD1 (5 bases). CDR1 is SQVTM and CDR2 is ANQGSEA in the germline V gene. The CDR3 covers 16 residues. Trimming stripped 6 bases from V and 5 bases from J, with 25 bases between. Here the CDR3 reads CSVERQPHPPRETQYF. CDR3 in DNA: TGCAGCGTCGAACGACAGCCCCACCCGCCGCGGGAGACCCAGTACTTC.

The chain couples TRBV27 to TRBJ2-7; 11 bases agree with TRBD2. V lost 7 bases, J lost 4 bases, and 12 bases stayed unmatched. This CDR3 region has 16 residues. Looked up from germline, CDR1 is MNHEY and CDR2 is SMNVEV (reference sequence). The CDR3 DNA sequence: TGTGCCAGCAAAAGGACTAGCGGGTATTCAATGTACGAGCAGTACTTC. Its protein is CASKRTSGYSMYEQYF.

The V gene is TRBV9, the J gene TRBJ1-3, with D uncertain. The germline CDR1 and CDR2 sequences are SGDLS and YYNGEE. The length of the CDR3 is 14 residues. V gave up 3 bases and J gave up 0 bases, with 7 bases separating them. DNA of the CDR3: TGTGCCAGCAGCGCGGAGGTCTCTGGAAACACCATATATTTT. Amino acid sequence: CASSAEVSGNTIYF.

The chain uses TRBV28 and TRBJ1-1, with 8 bases fitting TRBD1. The germline V gene has CDR1 MDHEN and CDR2 SYDVKM. V dropped 3 bases and J dropped 5; count of bases not matched to a gene: 11. This CDR3 has 16 amino acids. The CDR3 is CASSFRPGTGKTEAFF. The CDR3 nucleotides read TGTGCCAGCAGTTTTCGCCCCGGGACAGGTAAAACTGAAGCTTTCTTT.

The sample holds many counts of this clonotype. This rearrangement joins TRBV4-3 to TRBJ1-3, with D unclear. The CDR3 is made up of 13 amino acids. Per germline, CDR1 LGHNA and CDR2 YSLEER. V lost 0 bases, J lost 3 bases, and 3 bases lay in between. CDR3 amino acids: CASSQEGGNTIYF. DNA for the CDR3: TGCGCCAGCAGCCAAGAGGGTGGAAACACCATATATTTT.

The sample holds a few counts of this clonotype. The chain combines TRBV12-3 or TRBV12-4 with TRBJ2-2; TRBD2 matches 9 bases. The ends lost 5 bases at V and 6 bases at J; junction bases unmatched: 4. The CDR3 covers 14 residues. The CDR3 is CASSTGLAPGELFF. The CDR3 DNA sequence: TGTGCCAGCAGTACGGGACTAGCTCCCGGGGAGCTGTTTTTT.

The chain carries TRBV18 and TRBJ2-1, with unresolved D. Germline CDR1 and CDR2: KGHSH and LQKENI. The V end was cut by 1 base, the J end by 8 bases, with 15 bases between. This CDR3 has 15 amino acids. CDR3 residues: CASSPLVALFHEQFF. DNA for the CDR3: TGTGCCAGCTCACCACTGGTAGCTTTATTCCATGAGCAGTTCTTC.

This clonotype qualifies as medium-sized. The V and J genes are TRBV27 and TRBJ2-1; 8 nucleotides agree with TRBD2. Trimming at V came to 4 bases and at J to 2 bases, leaving 7 bases not matched to a gene. The CDR3 runs to 16 residues. Looked up from germline, CDR1 is MNHEY and CDR2 is SMNVEV (reference sequence). CDR3 nucleotide sequence: TGTGCCAGCAGTTCAGGTAGCGGGGCCCCCTACAATGAGCAGTTCTTC. Residues: CASSSGSGAPYNEQFF.

The chain is built from TRBV24-1 and TRBJ2-5, with D tentatively TRBD1 (5 bases). CDR1 is KGHDR and CDR2 is SFDVKD in the germline V gene. V lost 3 bases, J lost 1 base, and 11 bases lay in between. There are 15 residues in the CDR3. CDR3 in amino acids: CATSDGTRAQETQYF. CDR3 DNA: TGTGCCACCAGTGATGGAACCAGGGCCCAAGAGACCCAGTACTTC.